This T cell receptor beta chain was captured in a study of blood T cells in healthy people across ages. Then a second PCR, running about 6 to 11 cycles, was carried out with a sample-barcoded 5' primer and a J-beta primer mix. A template-switch adaptor that had 12 random nucleotides put a tag on each cDNA molecule. TCRdb processed the 5' RACE reads anew with MiXCR; each CDR3 protein has one entry. This table has under 2,000,000 distinct CDR3 sequences, about 50% appearing once. Germline V gene lookup returns CDR1 SGHTA and CDR2 FQGNSA. V shed 5 bases and J shed 2 bases, with 19 bases lying between them. This CDR3 is built from 17 residues. General study findings and limits: The fall in TCR beta diversity per million T cells was roughly linear with age. A greater number of naive CD4+ cells and higher diversity distinguished long-lived donors from aged donors. Naive T cell percentage and TCR beta diversity correlated strongly.

In the case of this clonotype: The antigen remains undetermined.

The TCR originated in a woman in her thirties or forties in good health. V is TRBV7-2 and J is TRBJ2-1; TRBD1 is a possible D gene (6 bases). Source material: blood. CDR3 coding DNA: TGTGCCAGCAGCCCAAGGCTGCAGGGGCTAACCTACAATGAGCAGTTCTTC. Its protein is CASSPRLQGLTYNEQFF.